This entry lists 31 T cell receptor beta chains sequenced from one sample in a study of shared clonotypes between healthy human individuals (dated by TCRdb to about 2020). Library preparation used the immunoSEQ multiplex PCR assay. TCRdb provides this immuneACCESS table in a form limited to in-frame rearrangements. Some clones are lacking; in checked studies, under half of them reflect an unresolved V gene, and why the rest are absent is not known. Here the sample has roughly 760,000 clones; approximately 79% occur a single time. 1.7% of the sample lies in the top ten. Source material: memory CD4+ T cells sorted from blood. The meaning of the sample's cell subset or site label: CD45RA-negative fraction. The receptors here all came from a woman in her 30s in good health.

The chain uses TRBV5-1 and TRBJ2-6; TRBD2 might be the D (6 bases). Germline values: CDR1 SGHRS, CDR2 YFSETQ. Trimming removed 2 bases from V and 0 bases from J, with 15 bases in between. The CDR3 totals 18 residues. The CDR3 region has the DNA TGCGCCAGCAGCTTTACCCCGGGCGGGGCCTCTGGGGCCAACGTCCTGACTTTC. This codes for CASSFTPGGASGANVLTF.

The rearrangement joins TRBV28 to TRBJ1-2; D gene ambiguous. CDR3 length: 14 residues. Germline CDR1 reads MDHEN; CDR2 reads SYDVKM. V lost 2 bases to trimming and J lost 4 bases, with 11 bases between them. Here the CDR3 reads CASSLGRTGYGYTF. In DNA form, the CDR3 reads TGTGCCAGCAGTTTAGGGCGGACGGGCTATGGCTACACCTTC.

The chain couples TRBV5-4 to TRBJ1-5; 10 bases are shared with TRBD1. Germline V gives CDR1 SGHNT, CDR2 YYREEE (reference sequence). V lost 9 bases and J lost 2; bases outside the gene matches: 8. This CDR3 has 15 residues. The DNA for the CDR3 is TGTGCCACCAAGACAGGGGGCGGCGGCAATCAGCCCCAGCATTTT. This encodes CATKTGGGGNQPQHF.

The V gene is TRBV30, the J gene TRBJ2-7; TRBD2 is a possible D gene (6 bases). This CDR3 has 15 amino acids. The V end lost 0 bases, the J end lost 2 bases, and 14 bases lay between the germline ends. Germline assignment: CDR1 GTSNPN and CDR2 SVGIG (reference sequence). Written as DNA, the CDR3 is TGTGCCTGGAGTGTAGGAGCGGGCCCAACCTACGAGCAGTACTTC. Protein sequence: CAWSVGAGPTYEQYF.

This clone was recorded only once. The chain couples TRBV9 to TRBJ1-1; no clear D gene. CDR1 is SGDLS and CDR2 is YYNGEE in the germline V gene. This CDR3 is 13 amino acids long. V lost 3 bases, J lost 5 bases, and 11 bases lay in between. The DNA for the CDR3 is TGTGCCAGCAGCGCCCCTCCGGGGACTGAAGCTTTCTTT. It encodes CASSAPPGTEAFF.

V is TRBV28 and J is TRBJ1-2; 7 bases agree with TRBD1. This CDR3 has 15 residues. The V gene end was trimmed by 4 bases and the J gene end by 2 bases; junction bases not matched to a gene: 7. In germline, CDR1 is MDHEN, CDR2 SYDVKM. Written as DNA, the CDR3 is TGTGCCAGCAGTTCGCAGGGGGAGGCGAACTATGGCTACACCTTC. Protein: CASSSQGEANYGYTF.

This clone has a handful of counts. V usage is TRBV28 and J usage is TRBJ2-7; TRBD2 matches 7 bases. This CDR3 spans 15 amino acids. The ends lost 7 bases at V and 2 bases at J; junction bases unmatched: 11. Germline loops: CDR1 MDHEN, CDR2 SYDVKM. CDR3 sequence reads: CASTLATSRPYEQYF. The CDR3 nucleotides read TGTGCCAGCACCCTTGCGACTAGCAGGCCCTACGAGCAGTACTTC.

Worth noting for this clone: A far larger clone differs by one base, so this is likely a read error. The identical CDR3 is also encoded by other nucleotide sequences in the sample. The CDR3 sequence is CASSLQRDSYEQYF. The DNA of the CDR3 is TGTGCCAGCAGCTTACAGCGGGATTCCTACGAGCAGTACTTC. This chain links TRBV7-2 with TRBJ2-7, with 7 bases lining up with TRBD2. The V gene end was trimmed by 2 bases and the J gene end by 1 base; junction bases not matched to a gene: 2. CDR1 is SGHTA, CDR2 FQGNSA, per germline. The CDR3 spans 14 residues.

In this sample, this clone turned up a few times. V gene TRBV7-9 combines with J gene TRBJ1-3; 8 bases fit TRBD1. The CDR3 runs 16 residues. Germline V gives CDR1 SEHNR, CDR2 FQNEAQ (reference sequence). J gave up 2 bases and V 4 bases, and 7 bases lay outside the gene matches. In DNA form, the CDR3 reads TGTGCCAGCAGCTACGATCCGGGACAGGCTGGAAACACCATATATTTT. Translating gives CASSYDPGQAGNTIYF.

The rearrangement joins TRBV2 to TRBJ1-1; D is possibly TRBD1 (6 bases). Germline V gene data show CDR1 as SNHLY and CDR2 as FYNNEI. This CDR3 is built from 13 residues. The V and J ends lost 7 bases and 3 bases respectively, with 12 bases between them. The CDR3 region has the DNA TGTGCCAGCAAACGGACAGAGGACACTGAAGCTTTCTTT. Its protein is CASKRTEDTEAFF.

The CDR3 DNA follows: TGTGCCTGGAGTATCGGTGGGGGGAGGAATGAGCAGTTCTTC. This gives the protein CAWSIGGGRNEQFF. The rearrangement links TRBV30 to TRBJ2-1, with TRBD2 as a possible D gene (6 bases). The CDR3 is 14 amino acids. Germline loops: CDR1 GTSNPN, CDR2 SVGIG (reference sequence). Trimming removed 2 bases at V and 7 bases at J, with 15 bases between.

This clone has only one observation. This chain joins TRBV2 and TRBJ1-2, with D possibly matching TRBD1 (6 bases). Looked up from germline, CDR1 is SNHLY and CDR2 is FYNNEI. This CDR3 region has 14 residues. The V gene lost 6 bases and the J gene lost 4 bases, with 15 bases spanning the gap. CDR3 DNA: TGTGCCAGCAGGATACTACAGGGCGCCTATGGCTACACCTTC. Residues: CASRILQGAYGYTF.

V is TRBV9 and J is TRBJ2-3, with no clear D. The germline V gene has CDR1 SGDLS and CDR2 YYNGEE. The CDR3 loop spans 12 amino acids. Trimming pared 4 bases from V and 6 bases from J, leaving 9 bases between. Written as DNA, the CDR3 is TGTGCCAGCAGCTACATCGCGGATACGCAGTATTTT. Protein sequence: CASSYIADTQYF.

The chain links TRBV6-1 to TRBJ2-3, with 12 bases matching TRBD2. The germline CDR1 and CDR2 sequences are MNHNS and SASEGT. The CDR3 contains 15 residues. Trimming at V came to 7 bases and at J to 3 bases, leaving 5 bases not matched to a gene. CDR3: CASKRLAGVTDTQYF. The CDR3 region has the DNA TGTGCCAGCAAGCGACTAGCGGGAGTAACAGATACGCAGTATTTT.

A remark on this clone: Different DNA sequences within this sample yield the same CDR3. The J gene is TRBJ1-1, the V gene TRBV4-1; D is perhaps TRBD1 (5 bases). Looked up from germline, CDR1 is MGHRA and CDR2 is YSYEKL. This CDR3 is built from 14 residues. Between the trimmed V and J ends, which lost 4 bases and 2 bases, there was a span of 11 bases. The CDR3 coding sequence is TGCGCCAGCAGCCGCGGAGGGGTCAACACTGAAGCTTTCTTT. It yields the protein CASSRGGVNTEAFF.

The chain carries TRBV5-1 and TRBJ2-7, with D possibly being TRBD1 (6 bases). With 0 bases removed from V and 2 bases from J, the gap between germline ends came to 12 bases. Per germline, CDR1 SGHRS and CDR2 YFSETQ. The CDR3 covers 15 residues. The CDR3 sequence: CASSLGTEGPYEQYF. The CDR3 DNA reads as TGCGCCAGCAGCTTGGGGACAGAAGGACCCTACGAGCAGTACTTC.

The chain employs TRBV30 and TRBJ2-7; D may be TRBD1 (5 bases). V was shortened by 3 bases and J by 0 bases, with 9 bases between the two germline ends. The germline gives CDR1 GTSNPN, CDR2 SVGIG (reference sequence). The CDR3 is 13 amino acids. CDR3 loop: CAWRKGNSYEQYF. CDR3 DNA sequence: TGTGCCTGGAGGAAGGGGAACTCCTACGAGCAGTACTTC.

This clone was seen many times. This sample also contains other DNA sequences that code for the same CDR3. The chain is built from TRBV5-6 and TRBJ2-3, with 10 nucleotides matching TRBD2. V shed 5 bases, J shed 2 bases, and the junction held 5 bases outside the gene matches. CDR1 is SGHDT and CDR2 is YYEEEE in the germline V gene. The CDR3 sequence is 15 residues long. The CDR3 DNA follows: TGTGCCAGCAGGCTAGCGGGAGAGTCCACAGATACGCAGTATTTT. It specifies CASRLAGESTDTQYF.

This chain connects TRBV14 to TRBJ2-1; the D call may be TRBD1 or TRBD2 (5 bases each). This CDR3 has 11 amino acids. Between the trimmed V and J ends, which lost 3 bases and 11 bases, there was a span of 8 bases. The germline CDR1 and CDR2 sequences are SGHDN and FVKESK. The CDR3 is CASSQGPKQFF. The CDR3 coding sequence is TGTGCCAGCAGCCAGGGACCAAAGCAGTTCTTC.

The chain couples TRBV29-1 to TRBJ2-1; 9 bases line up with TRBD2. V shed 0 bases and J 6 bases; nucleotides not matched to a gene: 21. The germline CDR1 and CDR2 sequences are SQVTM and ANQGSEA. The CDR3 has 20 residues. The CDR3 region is CSVEDRQGTSLAGLANEQFF. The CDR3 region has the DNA TGCAGCGTTGAAGATCGCCAGGGGACCTCCCTAGCGGGACTGGCCAATGAGCAGTTCTTC.

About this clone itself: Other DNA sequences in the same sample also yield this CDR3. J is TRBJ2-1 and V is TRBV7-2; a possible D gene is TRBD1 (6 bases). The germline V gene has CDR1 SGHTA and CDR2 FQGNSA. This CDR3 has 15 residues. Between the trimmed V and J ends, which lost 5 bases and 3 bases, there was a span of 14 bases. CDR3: CASSLDRADYNEQFF. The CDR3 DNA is TGTGCCAGCAGCCTGGACAGAGCCGACTACAATGAGCAGTTCTTC.

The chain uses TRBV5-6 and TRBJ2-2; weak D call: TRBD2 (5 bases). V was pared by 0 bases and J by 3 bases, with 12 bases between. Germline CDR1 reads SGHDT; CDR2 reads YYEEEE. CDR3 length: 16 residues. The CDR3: CASSLVSRRDTGELFF. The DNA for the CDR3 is TGTGCCAGCAGCTTGGTCTCTAGGCGGGACACCGGGGAGCTGTTTTTT.

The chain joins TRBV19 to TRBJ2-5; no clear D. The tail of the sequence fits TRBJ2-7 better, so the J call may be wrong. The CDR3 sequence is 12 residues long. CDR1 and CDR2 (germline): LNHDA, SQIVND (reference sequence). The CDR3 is CASKGGQHEQYF. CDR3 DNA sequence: TGTGCCAGTAAGGGTGGGCAGCACGAGCAGTACTTC.

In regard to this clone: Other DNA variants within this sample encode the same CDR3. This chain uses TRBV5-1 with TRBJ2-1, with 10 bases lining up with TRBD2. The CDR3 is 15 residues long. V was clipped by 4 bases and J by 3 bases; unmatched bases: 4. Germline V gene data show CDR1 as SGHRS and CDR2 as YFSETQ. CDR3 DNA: TGCGCCAGCAGCCGCTCTAGCGGGAGCTACAATGAGCAGTTCTTC. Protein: CASSRSSGSYNEQFF.

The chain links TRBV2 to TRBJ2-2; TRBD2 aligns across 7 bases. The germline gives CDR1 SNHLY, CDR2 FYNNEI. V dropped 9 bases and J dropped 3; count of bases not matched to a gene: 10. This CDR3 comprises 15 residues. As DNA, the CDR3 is TGTGCCAGGCAGGTTACTAGCGTACACACCGGGGAGCTGTTTTTT. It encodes CARQVTSVHTGELFF.

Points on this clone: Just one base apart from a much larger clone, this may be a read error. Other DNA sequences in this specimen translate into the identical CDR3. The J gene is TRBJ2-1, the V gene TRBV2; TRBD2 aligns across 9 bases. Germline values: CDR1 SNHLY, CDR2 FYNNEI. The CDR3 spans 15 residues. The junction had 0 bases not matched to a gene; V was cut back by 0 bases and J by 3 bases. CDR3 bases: TGTGCCAGCAGTGAAGCTAGCGGGAGCTACAATGAGCAGTTCTTC. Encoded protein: CASSEASGSYNEQFF.

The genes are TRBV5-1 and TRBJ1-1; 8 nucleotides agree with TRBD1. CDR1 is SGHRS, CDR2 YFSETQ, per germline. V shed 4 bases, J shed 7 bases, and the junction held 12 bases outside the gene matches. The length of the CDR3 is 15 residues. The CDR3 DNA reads TGCGCCAGCAGCCGCGGGGACAGGCGCACCTATGAAGCTTTCTTT. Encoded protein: CASSRGDRRTYEAFF.

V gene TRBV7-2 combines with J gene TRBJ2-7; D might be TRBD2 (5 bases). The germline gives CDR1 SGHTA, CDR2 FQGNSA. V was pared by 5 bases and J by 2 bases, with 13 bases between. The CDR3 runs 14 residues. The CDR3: CASSPQRVAYEQYF. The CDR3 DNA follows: TGTGCCAGCAGCCCCCAGAGGGTAGCCTACGAGCAGTACTTC. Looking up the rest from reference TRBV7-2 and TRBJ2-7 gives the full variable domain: GAGVSQSPSNKVTEKGKDVELRCDPISGHTALYWYRQSLGQGLEFLIYFQGNSAPDKSGLPSDRFSAERTGGSVSTLTIQRTQQEDSAVYLCASSPQRVAYEQYFGPGTRLTVT.

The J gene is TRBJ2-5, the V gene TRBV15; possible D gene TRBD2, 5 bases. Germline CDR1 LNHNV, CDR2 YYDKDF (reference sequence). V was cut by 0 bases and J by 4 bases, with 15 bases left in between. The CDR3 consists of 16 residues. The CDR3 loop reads CATSRDRGNRGETQYF. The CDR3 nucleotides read TGTGCCACCAGCAGAGATCGAGGAAATCGGGGAGAGACCCAGTACTTC. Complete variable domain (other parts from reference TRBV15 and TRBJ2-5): DAMVIQNPRYQVTQFGKPVTLSCSQTLNHNVMYWYQQKSSQAPKLLFHYYDKDFNNEADTPDNFQSRRPNTSFCFLDIRSPGLGDTAMYLCATSRDRGNRGETQYFGPGTRLLVL.

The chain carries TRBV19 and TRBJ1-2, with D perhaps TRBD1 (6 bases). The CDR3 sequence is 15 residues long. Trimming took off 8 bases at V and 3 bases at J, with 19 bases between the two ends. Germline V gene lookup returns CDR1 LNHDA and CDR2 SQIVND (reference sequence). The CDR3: CASAEIGGLDYGYTF. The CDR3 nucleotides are TGTGCCAGTGCGGAAATAGGGGGGTTAGACTATGGCTACACCTTC.

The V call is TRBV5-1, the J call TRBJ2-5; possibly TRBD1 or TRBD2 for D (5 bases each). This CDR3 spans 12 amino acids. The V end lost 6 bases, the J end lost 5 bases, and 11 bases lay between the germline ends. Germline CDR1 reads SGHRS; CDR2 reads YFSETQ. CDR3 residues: CASNRGAETQYF. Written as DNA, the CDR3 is TGCGCCAGCAATAGGGGAGCCGAGACCCAGTACTTC.